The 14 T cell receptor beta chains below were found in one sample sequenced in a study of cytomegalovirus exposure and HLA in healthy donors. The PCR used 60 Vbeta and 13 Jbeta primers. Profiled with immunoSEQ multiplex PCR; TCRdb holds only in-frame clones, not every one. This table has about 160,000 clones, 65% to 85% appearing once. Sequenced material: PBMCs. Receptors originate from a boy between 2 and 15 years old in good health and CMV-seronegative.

In nucleotides, the CDR3 is TGCAGCGTTGATGGGTGGGGCGCCGGCTACACCTTC. It encodes CSVDGWGAGYTF. The chain joins TRBV29-1 to TRBJ1-2, with D tentatively TRBD1 (5 bases). Trimming shortened V by 3 bases and J by 8 bases, and 13 bases separated the two germline ends. Germline V gene data show CDR1 as SQVTM and CDR2 as ANQGSEA. The CDR3 totals 12 residues.

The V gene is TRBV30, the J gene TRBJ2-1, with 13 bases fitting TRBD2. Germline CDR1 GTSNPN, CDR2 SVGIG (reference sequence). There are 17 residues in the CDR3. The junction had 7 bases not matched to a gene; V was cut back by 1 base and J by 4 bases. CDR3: CAWSALALAGGYNEQFF. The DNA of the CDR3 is TGTGCCTGGAGTGCCCTAGCACTAGCGGGAGGGTACAATGAGCAGTTCTTC.

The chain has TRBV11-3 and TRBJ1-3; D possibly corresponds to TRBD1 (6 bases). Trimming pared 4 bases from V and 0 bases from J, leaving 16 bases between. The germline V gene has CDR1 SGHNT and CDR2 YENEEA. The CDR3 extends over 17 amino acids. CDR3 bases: TGTGCCAGCAGCTGGACAGCCCCCAAGTTCTCTGGAAACACCATATATTTT. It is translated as CASSWTAPKFSGNTIYF.

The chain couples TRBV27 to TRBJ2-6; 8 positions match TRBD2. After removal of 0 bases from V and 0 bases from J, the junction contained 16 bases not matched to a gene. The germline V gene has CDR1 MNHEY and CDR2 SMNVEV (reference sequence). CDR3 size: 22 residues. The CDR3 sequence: CASSLSGLAGFDTFSGANVLTF. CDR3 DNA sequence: TGTGCCAGCAGTTTATCCGGACTAGCCGGATTCGACACTTTCTCTGGGGCCAACGTCCTGACTTTC.

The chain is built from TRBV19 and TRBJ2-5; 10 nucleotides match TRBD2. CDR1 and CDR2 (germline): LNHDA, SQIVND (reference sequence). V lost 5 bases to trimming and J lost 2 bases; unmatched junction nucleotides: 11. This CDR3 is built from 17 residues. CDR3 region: CASSPLTSGAWQETQYF. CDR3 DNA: TGTGCCAGTAGTCCTCTCACTAGCGGGGCTTGGCAAGAGACCCAGTACTTC.

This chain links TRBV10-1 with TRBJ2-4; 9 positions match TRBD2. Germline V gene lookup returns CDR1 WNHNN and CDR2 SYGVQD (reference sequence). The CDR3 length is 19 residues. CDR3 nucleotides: TGCGCTCCCAGCGCTGGCGGGAGGGCAGGGGAGACTGCCAAAAACATTCAGTACTTC. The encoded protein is CAPSAGGRAGETAKNIQYF.

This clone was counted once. In DNA, the CDR3 is TGTGCCAGCAGTTACGGCAGGGGGAGGCAAGAGACCCAGTACTTC. It codes for CASSYGRGRQETQYF. V gene TRBV6-5 combines with J gene TRBJ2-5; D may be TRBD1 (7 bases). This CDR3 is built from 15 residues. Trimming cost V 2 bases and J 2 bases, with 12 bases left between them. From germline, CDR1 is MNHEY and CDR2 SVGAGI.

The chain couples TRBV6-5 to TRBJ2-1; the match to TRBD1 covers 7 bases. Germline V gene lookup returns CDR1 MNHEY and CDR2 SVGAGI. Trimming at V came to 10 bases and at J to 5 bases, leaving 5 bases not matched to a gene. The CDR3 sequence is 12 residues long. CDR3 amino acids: CAISDRNNEQFF. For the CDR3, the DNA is TGTGCCATTTCGGACAGGAACAATGAGCAGTTCTTC.

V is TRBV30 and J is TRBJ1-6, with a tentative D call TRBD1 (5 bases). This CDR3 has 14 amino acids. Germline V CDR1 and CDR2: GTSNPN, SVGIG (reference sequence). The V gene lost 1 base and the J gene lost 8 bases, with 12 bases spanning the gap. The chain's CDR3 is CAWSGRGIHSPLHF. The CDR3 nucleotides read TGTGCCTGGAGTGGGCGGGGCATACATTCACCCCTCCACTTT.

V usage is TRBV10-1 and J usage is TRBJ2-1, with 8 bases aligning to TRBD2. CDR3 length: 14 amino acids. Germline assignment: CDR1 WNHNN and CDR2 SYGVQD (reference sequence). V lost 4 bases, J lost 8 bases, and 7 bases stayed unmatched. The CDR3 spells CASSVRGGVDEQFF. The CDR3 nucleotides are TGCGCCAGCAGTGTCCGGGGGGGCGTCGATGAGCAGTTCTTC.

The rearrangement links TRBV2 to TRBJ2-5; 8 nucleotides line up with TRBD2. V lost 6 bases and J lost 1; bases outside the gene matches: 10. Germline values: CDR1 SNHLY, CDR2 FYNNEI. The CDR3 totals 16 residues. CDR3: CASRTGTSKIQETQYF. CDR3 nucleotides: TGTGCCAGCAGAACGGGGACTAGTAAGATCCAAGAGACCCAGTACTTC.

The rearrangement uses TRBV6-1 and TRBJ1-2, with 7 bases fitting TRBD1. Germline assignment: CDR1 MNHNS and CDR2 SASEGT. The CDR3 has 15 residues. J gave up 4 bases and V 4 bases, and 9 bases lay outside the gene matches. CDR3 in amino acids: CASSAFRGILYGYTF. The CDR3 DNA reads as TGTGCCAGCAGTGCGTTCAGGGGGATTCTCTATGGCTACACCTTC.

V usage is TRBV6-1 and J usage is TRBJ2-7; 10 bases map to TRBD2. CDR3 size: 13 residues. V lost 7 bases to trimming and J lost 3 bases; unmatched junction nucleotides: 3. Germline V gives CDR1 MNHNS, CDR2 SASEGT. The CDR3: CASNEREGYEQYF. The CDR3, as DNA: TGTGCCAGCAACGAGCGGGAGGGCTACGAGCAGTACTTC.

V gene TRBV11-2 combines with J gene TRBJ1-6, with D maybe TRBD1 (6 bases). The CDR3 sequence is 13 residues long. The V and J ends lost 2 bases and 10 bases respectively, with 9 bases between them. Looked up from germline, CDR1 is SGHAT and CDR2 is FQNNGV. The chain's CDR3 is CASSLSGGSPLHF. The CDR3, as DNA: TGTGCCAGCAGCTTAAGCGGGGGCTCACCCCTCCACTTT.